The rows below give T cell receptor beta chains drawn from one sample of a study of T-cell reconstitution after alpha-beta-depleted transplantation in children. TCRdb processed the PCR reads anew with MiXCR; each CDR3 protein has one entry. The table records some 550,000 distinct CDR3 sequences, 15% to 20% of them present only once. The source was PBMCs from the stem cell graft donor, collected from the stem cell graft. Source of these receptors: a human donor who donated a stem cell graft to a child with acute lymphoblastic leukemia. The CDR3 runs from the conserved cysteine through the conserved F or W. Fields, in order: D gene, J gene, V gene, clone size, CDR3 protein, CDR3 DNA. A D gene is named only where the DNA matches it firmly. Clone size is given for some rows only: seen once, a few or many times, or a class if the clone is expanded.

D: TRBD2; J: TRBJ2-1; V: TRBV11-1; size: .; CDR3: CASSLGVLAVNEQFF; DNA: TGTGCCAGCAGCTTAGGGGTTCTAGCGGTCAATGAGCAGTTCTTC
D: .; J: TRBJ2-3; V: TRBV25-1; size: .; CDR3: CASSEGTSEWDTQYF; DNA: TGTGCCAGCAGTGAGGGGACCTCCGAGTGGGATACGCAGTATTTT
D: .; J: TRBJ2-5; V: TRBV4-1; size: few; CDR3: CASSQDGWTQYF; DNA: TGCGCCAGCAGCCAAGATGGGTGGACCCAGTACTTC
D: .; J: TRBJ2-1; V: TRBV9; size: few; CDR3: CASSVLGSNEQFF; DNA: TGTGCCAGCAGCGTACTTGGGAGCAATGAGCAGTTCTTC
D: .; J: TRBJ1-2; V: TRBV5-1; size: few; CDR3: CASSPGREFYGYTF; DNA: TGCGCCAGCAGCCCTGGACGGGAGTTCTATGGCTACACCTTC
D: .; J: TRBJ2-1; V: TRBV5-1; size: few; CDR3: CASSPAYSYNEQFF; DNA: TGCGCCAGCAGCCCCGCGTACTCCTACAATGAGCAGTTCTTC
D: TRBD2; J: TRBJ2-1; V: TRBV6-1; size: few; CDR3: CASRFGLAGTNEQFF; DNA: TGTGCCAGCAGATTCGGACTAGCTGGTACGAATGAGCAGTTCTTC
D: .; J: TRBJ1-5; V: TRBV7-9; size: .; CDR3: CASSWPGQPQHF; DNA: TGTGCCAGCAGCTGGCCGGGGCAGCCCCAGCATTTT
D: .; J: TRBJ2-7; V: TRBV20-1; size: .; CDR3: CSARPDRTYEQYF; DNA: TGCAGTGCTAGACCAGACAGAACCTACGAGCAGTACTTC
D: TRBD2; J: TRBJ2-4; V: TRBV5-1; size: few; CDR3: CASGLAGGGNIQYF; DNA: TGCGCCAGTGGACTAGCGGGAGGTGGGAACATTCAGTACTTC
D: TRBD2; J: TRBJ2-3; V: TRBV7-9; size: .; CDR3: CASRPSGPGTDTQYF; DNA: TGTGCCAGCAGACCTAGCGGGCCAGGCACAGATACGCAGTATTTT
D: .; J: TRBJ1-1; V: TRBV20-1; size: .; CDR3: CSASRLTGRLTEAFF; DNA: TGCAGTGCTAGCAGATTAACAGGGCGGCTCACTGAAGCTTTCTTT
D: .; J: TRBJ1-1; V: TRBV7-9; size: .; CDR3: CASSLDAANTEAFF; DNA: TGTGCCAGCAGCTTGGACGCAGCGAACACTGAAGCTTTCTTT
D: TRBD1; J: TRBJ1-4; V: TRBV5-1; size: few; CDR3: CASSLEQGNEKLFF; DNA: TGCGCCAGCAGCTTGGAACAGGGGAATGAAAAACTGTTTTTT
D: .; J: TRBJ2-7; V: TRBV7-2; size: .; CDR3: CASSRAAFYEQYF; DNA: TGTGCCAGCAGCCGGGCGGCCTTCTACGAGCAGTACTTC
D: TRBD2; J: TRBJ2-1; V: TRBV5-6; size: .; CDR3: CASRDVGLAVNEQFF; DNA: TGTGCCAGCAGGGATGTGGGACTAGCGGTCAATGAGCAGTTCTTC
D: .; J: TRBJ1-1; V: TRBV5-1; size: .; CDR3: CASSLAGINTEAFF; DNA: TGCGCCAGCAGCTTGGCAGGGATCAACACTGAAGCTTTCTTT
D: .; J: TRBJ1-1; V: TRBV25-1; size: .; CDR3: CASSASRGYTEAFF; DNA: TGTGCCAGCAGTGCGTCTCGGGGCTACACTGAAGCTTTCTTT
D: .; J: TRBJ1-1; V: TRBV5-1; size: few; CDR3: CASNERTHSNTEAFF; DNA: TGCGCCAGCAACGAGAGGACCCATTCGAACACTGAAGCTTTCTTT
D: .; J: TRBJ2-7; V: TRBV19; size: .; CDR3: CASSPRTTRGHYEQYF; DNA: TGTGCCAGTAGTCCCAGGACGACCCGGGGACATTACGAGCAGTACTTC
D: .; J: TRBJ1-1; V: TRBV20-1; size: .; CDR3: CSARDPDLKITGRWAKAFF; DNA: TGCAGTGCTAGAGATCCGGATCTTAAGATTACAGGGAGGTGGGCCAAAGCTTTCTTT
D: .; J: TRBJ1-4; V: TRBV12-3/TRBV12-4; size: .; CDR3: CASSHPPGQRGEKLFF; DNA: TGTGCCAGCAGTCATCCGCCAGGACAGAGAGGAGAAAAACTGTTTTTT
D: TRBD2; J: TRBJ2-1; V: TRBV7-3; size: .; CDR3: CASSPWSSGDYNEQFF; DNA: TGTGCCAGCAGCCCCTGGAGCAGCGGGGATTACAATGAGCAGTTCTTC
D: .; J: TRBJ1-4; V: TRBV24-1; size: .; CDR3: CATSDGSGTTTNEKLFF; DNA: TGTGCCACCAGTGACGGATCCGGGACAACAACTAATGAAAAACTGTTTTTT
D: TRBD2; J: TRBJ2-2; V: TRBV19; size: .; CDR3: CASSPGLASGELFF; DNA: TGTGCCAGCTCTCCGGGACTAGCTTCCGGGGAGCTGTTTTTT
D: .; J: TRBJ2-2; V: TRBV5-1; size: .; CDR3: CASTFDPNTGELFF; DNA: TGCGCCAGCACCTTTGACCCGAACACCGGGGAGCTGTTTTTT
D: TRBD2; J: TRBJ2-1; V: TRBV5-1; size: once; CDR3: CASSLGIAGGQYNEQFF; DNA: TGCGCCAGCAGCTTGGGGATAGCGGGAGGGCAATACAATGAGCAGTTCTTC
D: TRBD1; J: TRBJ2-3; V: TRBV6-5; size: few; CDR3: CASSYHSDRTGGTDTQYF; DNA: TGTGCCAGCAGTTACCACTCCGACCGGACAGGGGGCACAGATACGCAGTATTTT
D: TRBD1; J: TRBJ1-5; V: TRBV12-3/TRBV12-4; size: few; CDR3: CASSSGQGYQPQHF; DNA: TGTGCCAGCAGTTCGGGACAGGGGTATCAGCCCCAGCATTTT
D: .; J: TRBJ1-2; V: TRBV4-1; size: few; CDR3: CASSQGGRDRKSGYTF; DNA: TGCGCCAGCAGCCAAGGAGGCAGGGATCGAAAGAGCGGCTACACCTTC
D: .; J: TRBJ1-5; V: TRBV27; size: .; CDR3: CASSPRLAAIDQPQHF; DNA: TGTGCCAGCAGTCCACGTCTGGCAGCGATCGATCAGCCCCAGCATTTT
D: .; J: TRBJ2-6; V: TRBV29-1; size: few; CDR3: CSANLLHGANVLTF; DNA: TGCAGCGCGAACCTCTTACACGGGGCCAACGTCCTGACTTTC
D: .; J: TRBJ2-1; V: TRBV20-1; size: few; CDR3: CSAHRGGSPSYNEQFF; DNA: TGCAGTGCTCACAGGGGGGGGAGCCCGTCCTACAATGAGCAGTTCTTC
D: .; J: TRBJ2-7; V: TRBV12-2; size: .; CDR3: CASRLARQDHEQYF; DNA: TGTGCAAGTCGCTTAGCGAGGCAGGACCACGAGCAGTACTTC
D: .; J: TRBJ1-1; V: TRBV20-1; size: .; CDR3: CSPFASMNTEAFF; DNA: TGCAGTCCATTCGCCTCGATGAACACTGAAGCTTTCTTT
D: .; J: TRBJ1-2; V: TRBV7-3; size: few; CDR3: CASSLKGHYGGNGYTF; DNA: TGTGCCAGCAGCTTAAAGGGGCACTATGGGGGAAATGGCTACACCTTC
D: .; J: TRBJ2-1; V: TRBV4-1; size: .; CDR3: CASRSRLAGWGYNEQFF; DNA: TGCGCCAGCAGAAGTCGTCTAGCTGGGTGGGGCTACAATGAGCAGTTCTTC
D: .; J: TRBJ1-2; V: TRBV27; size: few; CDR3: CASSSMDREDYGYTF; DNA: TGTGCCAGCAGTTCCATGGACAGAGAAGACTATGGCTACACCTTC
D: TRBD2; J: TRBJ2-2; V: TRBV27; size: .; CDR3: CASSLGAGATGELFF; DNA: TGTGCCAGCAGTTTAGGAGCGGGAGCAACCGGGGAGCTGTTTTTT
D: TRBD2; J: TRBJ2-7; V: TRBV12-3/TRBV12-4; size: .; CDR3: CASSLSLAAAYEQYF; DNA: TGTGCCAGCAGTTTATCACTAGCGGCAGCCTACGAGCAGTACTTC
D: .; J: TRBJ2-2; V: TRBV7-8; size: .; CDR3: CASSLLGSVVANTGELFF; DNA: TGTGCCAGCAGCTTGTTGGGTTCTGTTGTCGCCAACACCGGGGAGCTGTTTTTT
D: .; J: TRBJ2-3; V: TRBV29-1; size: few; CDR3: CSVELLTDTQYF; DNA: TGCAGCGTTGAACTTCTCACAGATACGCAGTATTTT
D: .; J: TRBJ1-1; V: TRBV7-9; size: .; CDR3: CASSQGHGEDTEAFF; DNA: TGTGCCAGCAGCCAAGGTCATGGGGAAGACACTGAAGCTTTCTTT
D: .; J: TRBJ2-3; V: TRBV24-1; size: few; CDR3: CATSDRTASTDTQYF; DNA: TGTGCCACCAGTGATCGGACAGCTAGCACAGATACGCAGTATTTT
D: .; J: TRBJ1-2; V: TRBV7-9; size: .; CDR3: CASSFSPRTAYGYTF; DNA: TGTGCCAGCAGCTTCTCGCCCCGGACGGCTTATGGCTACACCTTC
D: .; J: TRBJ1-1; V: TRBV6-5; size: .; CDR3: CASSYSPGVNTEAFF; DNA: TGTGCCAGCAGTTACTCGCCAGGGGTGAACACTGAAGCTTTCTTT
D: .; J: TRBJ2-5; V: TRBV25-1; size: few; CDR3: CASSEKSWYQETQYF; DNA: TGTGCCAGCAGTGAAAAATCCTGGTACCAAGAGACCCAGTACTTC
D: .; J: TRBJ2-2; V: TRBV13; size: few; CDR3: CASSLALTGFTGELFF; DNA: TGTGCCAGCAGCTTAGCACTCACAGGGTTCACCGGGGAGCTGTTTTTT
D: TRBD1; J: TRBJ2-7; V: TRBV6-5; size: .; CDR3: CASKPLGTGAYEQYF; DNA: TGTGCCAGCAAGCCGTTAGGGACAGGGGCCTACGAGCAGTACTTC
D: .; J: TRBJ2-1; V: TRBV12-3/TRBV12-4; size: .; CDR3: CASSFNGVYEQFF; DNA: TGTGCCAGCAGTTTCAACGGGGTCTATGAGCAGTTCTTC
D: .; J: TRBJ1-2; V: TRBV20-1; size: .; CDR3: CSARADSPERTF; DNA: TGCAGTGCTAGAGCTGACAGCCCAGAGCGGACCTTC
D: .; J: TRBJ1-2; V: TRBV29-1; size: few; CDR3: CSVAGGNGYTF; DNA: TGCAGCGTTGCCGGAGGGAATGGCTACACCTTC